These 30 T cell receptor beta chains were sequenced from one sample in a study of beta chain features in type 1 diabetes. The entirety of the isolated RNA underwent reverse transcription, so expressed TCRB transcripts were sequenced. The table came from immunoSEQ multiplex PCR; TCRdb's copy has only in-frame clones and leaves some out. The sample carries fewer than 900,000 clones, roughly a sixth recorded once. The specimen sequenced was naive CD4+ T cells from blood. The receptor source for this set is a woman between 18 and 29 years old in good health.

The chain employs TRBV6-5 and TRBJ1-1; the match to TRBD1 covers 8 bases. V lost 6 bases to trimming and J lost 1 base; unmatched junction nucleotides: 4. Germline V gene lookup returns CDR1 MNHEY and CDR2 SVGAGI. The CDR3 extends over 14 amino acids. CDR3 DNA: TGTGCCAGCAGCCTAGGACAGGGGAACACTGAAGCTTTCTTT. Amino acids: CASSLGQGNTEAFF.

Concerning this clone itself: This CDR3 is also generated by other DNA sequences in the sample. V and J are TRBV7-2 and TRBJ2-7; D uncertain. Trimming stripped 0 bases from V and 0 bases from J, with 3 bases between. The germline gives CDR1 SGHTA, CDR2 FQGNSA. The CDR3 spans 13 residues. CDR3 DNA: TGTGCCAGCAGCTTAGCAAACTCCTACGAGCAGTACTTC. Translated: CASSLANSYEQYF.

The genes are TRBV6-6 and TRBJ2-2; D unclear. This CDR3 is 14 amino acids long. CDR1 is MNHNY and CDR2 is SVGAGI in the germline V gene (reference sequence). The V end was cut by 2 bases, the J end by 6 bases, with 10 bases between. The CDR3 DNA sequence: TGTGCCAGCAGTTACCCCGGATCTTCCGGGGAGCTGTTTTTT. Protein product: CASSYPGSSGELFF.

The V call is TRBV2, the J call TRBJ2-5; 7 positions agree with TRBD2. The J call is in doubt because the DNA end fits TRBJ2-7 better. CDR1 SNHLY and CDR2 FYNNEI come from the germline V gene. This CDR3 spans 15 amino acids. The CDR3 sequence: CASSAVYGRRYEQYF. In DNA, the CDR3 is TGTGCCAGCAGTGCGGTTTACGGGAGGCGGTACGAGCAGTACTTC.

This clone was seen a single time. The rearrangement links TRBV7-8 to TRBJ1-5; D may be TRBD1 (5 bases). CDR1 and CDR2 from the germline V gene are SGHVS and FQNEAQ. This CDR3 spans 18 amino acids. Trimming removed 1 base at V and 7 bases at J, with 23 bases between. The CDR3 loop is CASSLGTVLRGGGQPQHF. In nucleotides, the CDR3 is TGTGCCAGCAGCTTAGGGACCGTCCTTCGTGGGGGAGGGCAGCCCCAGCATTTT. The full variable domain, with the rest looked up from reference TRBV7-8 and TRBJ1-5, is GAGVSQSPRYKVAKRGQDVALRCDPISGHVSLFWYQQALGQGPEFLTYFQNEAQLDKSGLPSDRFFAERPEGSVSTLKIQRTQQEDSAVYLCASSLGTVLRGGGQPQHFGDGTRLSIL.

The rearrangement links TRBV18 to TRBJ2-3, with 8 bases fitting TRBD1. V was clipped by 2 bases and J by 2 bases; unmatched bases: 6. CDR3 size: 16 residues. CDR1 and CDR2 from the germline V gene are KGHSH and LQKENI. The CDR3 DNA sequence: TGTGCCAGCTCACCAATGGACAGGGTGCTCACAGATACGCAGTATTTT. Amino acids: CASSPMDRVLTDTQYF.

Comment on this clone: Other DNA sequences in this sample translate to the same CDR3. J is TRBJ2-3 and V is TRBV5-1; possible D gene TRBD2, 6 bases. The V end lost 0 bases, the J end lost 4 bases, and 9 bases lay between the germline ends. The germline CDR1 and CDR2 sequences are SGHRS and YFSETQ. The CDR3 is made up of 14 amino acids. The DNA for the CDR3 is TGCGCCAGCAGCTTGGGGGAGGTTTCAGATACGCAGTATTTT. This gives the protein CASSLGEVSDTQYF.

This clone was seen only a few times. J is TRBJ1-2 and V is TRBV18, with unresolved D. Trimming stripped 4 bases from V and 0 bases from J, with 12 bases between. This CDR3 spans 15 amino acids. Germline CDR1 reads KGHSH; CDR2 reads LQKENI. CDR3 residues: CASSLPSPANYGYTF. The CDR3 DNA follows: TGTGCCAGCTCACTACCGTCTCCAGCTAACTATGGCTACACCTTC. Full variable domain (rest looked up from reference TRBV18 and TRBJ1-2): NAGVMQNPRHLVRRRGQEARLRCSPMKGHSHVYWYRQLPEEGLKFMVYLQKENIIDESGMPKERFSAEFPKEGPSILRIQQVVRGDSAAYFCASSLPSPANYGYTFGSGTRLTVV.

This clone was detected only a few times. The chain uses TRBV27 and TRBJ2-1; D is possibly TRBD2 (5 bases). Germline V gene sequence: CDR1 MNHEY, CDR2 SMNVEV (reference sequence). Trimming left V 6 bases short and J 7 bases short, with 16 bases between. CDR3 length equals 14 residues. The CDR3 nucleotides are TGTGCCAGCAGCCCATGGAGGTACCAAAATGAGCAGTTCTTC. This sequence encodes CASSPWRYQNEQFF.

This clone showed up just a few times. The chain couples TRBV19 to TRBJ1-1; D uncertain. This CDR3 has 10 amino acids. The germline V gene encodes CDR1 LNHDA and CDR2 SQIVND (reference sequence). The V and J ends lost 3 bases and 6 bases respectively, with 2 bases between them. The CDR3 DNA is TGTGCCAGTAGTATCCCTGAAGCTTTCTTT. Amino acid sequence: CASSIPEAFF. Full variable domain (outside the CDR3, taken from reference TRBV19 and TRBJ1-1): DGGITQSPKYLFRKEGQNVTLSCEQNLNHDAMYWYRQDPGQGLRLIYYSQIVNDFQKGDIAEGYSVSREKKESFPLTVTSAQKNPTAFYLCASSIPEAFFGQGTRLTVV.

For this clone: Other nucleotide sequences from this sample produce the same CDR3. The rearrangement joins TRBV7-2 to TRBJ2-5; no clear D gene. CDR3 length: 12 residues. The V gene lost 5 bases and the J gene lost 2 bases, with 6 bases spanning the gap. Germline CDR1 reads SGHTA; CDR2 reads FQGNSA. The CDR3 reads CASSRIQETQYF. CDR3 bases: TGTGCCAGCAGCCGAATACAAGAGACCCAGTACTTC.

In this sample, this clone turned up a few times. The rearrangement links TRBV6-5 to TRBJ2-7, with a possible D match to TRBD2 (6 bases). The V gene lost 6 bases and the J gene lost 1 base, with 13 bases spanning the gap. The CDR3 sequence is 14 residues long. CDR1 and CDR2 (germline): MNHEY, SVGAGI. The CDR3 here is CASRSGPQSYEQYF. The CDR3 DNA follows: TGTGCCAGCAGAAGCGGGCCTCAATCCTACGAGCAGTACTTC.

This clone was recorded a few times. Other nucleotide sequences from this sample produce the same CDR3. The genes are TRBV6-6 and TRBJ2-3; D is unclear. Trimming stripped 4 bases from V and 0 bases from J, with 2 bases between. Per the germline V gene, CDR1 is MNHNY and CDR2 is SVGAGI (reference sequence). The CDR3 has 12 residues. The CDR3 nucleotides read TGTGCCAGCAGTTCTAGCACAGATACGCAGTATTTT. This codes for CASSSSTDTQYF.

This clone was counted between two and nine times. In nucleotides, the CDR3 is TGTGCCAGCAGTGGGACACACACTGAAGCTTTCTTT. Translation gives CASSGTHTEAFF. The J gene is TRBJ1-1, the V gene TRBV27; D is perhaps TRBD1 (6 bases). Germline loops: CDR1 MNHEY, CDR2 SMNVEV (reference sequence). V was trimmed by 5 bases and J by 3 bases, leaving 7 bases between them. This CDR3 spans 12 amino acids.

This clone was detected a few times. The chain recombines TRBV28 with TRBJ2-7; tentatively, D is TRBD2 (6 bases). Trimming removed 5 bases at V and 2 bases at J, with 19 bases between. The CDR3 runs to 16 residues. Germline assignment: CDR1 MDHEN and CDR2 SYDVKM. CDR3: CASSTVTSRGTYEQYF. As DNA, the CDR3 is TGTGCCAGCAGTACAGTAACTAGCCGGGGGACCTACGAGCAGTACTTC.

This clone was seen only a few times. The CDR3: CASSFMNTEAFF. CDR3 nucleotides: TGTGCCAGCAGTTTTATGAACACTGAAGCTTTCTTT. J is TRBJ1-1 and V is TRBV6-6; unclear D gene. The CDR3 is made up of 12 amino acids. V lost 4 bases, J lost 0 bases, and 3 bases lay in between. Germline CDR1 reads MNHNY; CDR2 reads SVGAGI (reference sequence).

This clone was picked up a small number of times. The chain is built from TRBV4-2 and TRBJ2-5, with 10 bases matching TRBD2. This CDR3 spans 19 amino acids. Trimming removed 4 bases from V and 0 bases from J; junction bases left unmatched: 14. Germline loops: CDR1 LGHNA, CDR2 YNFKEQ. Written as DNA, the CDR3 is TGTGCCAGCAGCCTGCGTGCTAGCGGGAGCGGGAGGAACCAAGAGACCCAGTACTTC. Residues: CASSLRASGSGRNQETQYF.

This clone has a handful of counts. V gene TRBV5-4 combines with J gene TRBJ2-1, with TRBD1 identical over 9 bases. With V trimmed by 0 bases and J by 4 bases, 11 bases remained unmatched. Germline V gene sequence: CDR1 SGHNT, CDR2 YYREEE (reference sequence). The CDR3 consists of 18 residues. CDR3 in DNA: TGTGCCAGCAGCTTGGCCCGCTTGGGGACAGGGTCGTACAATGAGCAGTTCTTC. Translation: CASSLARLGTGSYNEQFF.

This clone was detected only a few times. The CDR3 DNA reads as TGTGCCAGCTCACAGTCCAGCGGGAGAGTGGATACGCAGTATTTT. The encoded protein is CASSQSSGRVDTQYF. The chain has TRBV18 and TRBJ2-3; the match to TRBD2 covers 8 bases. CDR1 and CDR2 (germline): KGHSH, LQKENI. The length of the CDR3 is 15 residues. Germline trimming cut 4 bases from V and 6 bases from J; bases unmatched to any gene: 9.

The chain carries TRBV29-1 and TRBJ2-2; D gene ambiguous. This CDR3 region has 14 residues. Germline CDR1 SQVTM, CDR2 ANQGSEA. Trimming cost V 3 bases and J 0 bases, with 8 bases left between them. The chain's CDR3 is CSVEGRTNTGELFF. The DNA of the CDR3 is TGCAGCGTTGAGGGCAGGACGAACACCGGGGAGCTGTTTTTT.

In its sample, this clone was seen a few times. This sequence joins TRBV6-5 and TRBJ2-5; D is unclear. Germline V gene data show CDR1 as MNHEY and CDR2 as SVGAGI. The CDR3 runs to 12 residues. V was clipped by 6 bases and J by 5 bases, with 10 bases between them. In DNA form, the CDR3 reads TGTGCCAGCAGAAACACTGGGGAGACCCAGTACTTC. Translating it yields CASRNTGETQYF.

This chain connects TRBV7-2 to TRBJ2-3; D not resolved. The V gene lost 1 base and the J gene lost 5 bases, with 16 bases spanning the gap. The V gene's germline CDR1 is SGHTA and CDR2 FQGNSA. The CDR3 spans 16 residues. Here the CDR3 DNA reads TGTGCCAGCAGCTTAGAAGGACCAGCTGTAGGAGATACGCAGTATTTT. Protein: CASSLEGPAVGDTQYF.

This clone showed up just a few times. J is TRBJ2-5 and V is TRBV29-1; weak D call: TRBD1 (6 bases). The CDR3 length is 13 residues. The V and J ends lost 7 bases and 1 base respectively, with 13 bases between them. The germline CDR1 and CDR2 sequences are SQVTM and ANQGSEA. The CDR3 DNA sequence: TGCAGCGCCCAACGGGACACCCAAGAGACCCAGTACTTC. Translating gives CSAQRDTQETQYF.

Notes on this clone: The junction and the germline gene differ at one end; a read error may be behind it. The chain joins TRBV20-1 to TRBJ2-7, with D uncertain. Germline V lookup: CDR1 DFQATT, CDR2 SNEGSKA (reference sequence). This CDR3 is built from 11 residues. CDR3 nucleotide sequence: TGCAGTGCTAGAGTTGAAGGACGATTTTATTTC. As protein: CSARVEGRFYF.

This clone was recorded a few times. This chain uses TRBV11-1 with TRBJ1-1; the D is unclear. This CDR3 contains 14 residues. CDR1 is SGHAT and CDR2 is FQDESV in the germline V gene (reference sequence). With 5 bases removed from V and 3 bases from J, the gap between germline ends came to 13 bases. CDR3 in amino acids: CASSINPTYTEAFF. CDR3 sequence (DNA): TGTGCCAGCAGCATAAACCCGACTTACACTGAAGCTTTCTTT.

The chain links TRBV19 to TRBJ2-5, with D possibly TRBD1 on 6 matching bases. Germline V gene lookup returns CDR1 LNHDA and CDR2 SQIVND (reference sequence). The CDR3 runs to 14 residues. V lost 8 bases and J 4 bases, leaving 17 bases between the germline ends. The CDR3 here is CASCPSTGRETQYF. The DNA of the CDR3 is TGTGCCAGTTGCCCGTCGACAGGTCGAGAGACCCAGTACTTC.

This clone was picked up a small number of times. The chain recombines TRBV13 with TRBJ1-2; 8 bases fit TRBD1. Germline trimming cut 5 bases from V and 5 bases from J; bases unmatched to any gene: 4. The CDR3 spans 13 residues. CDR1 and CDR2 from the germline V gene are PRHDT and FYEKMQ (reference sequence). CDR3 DNA: TGTGCCAGCAGCCGACAGGGGATTTATGGCTACACCTTC. Translated: CASSRQGIYGYTF.

Only a few counts were recorded for this clone. CDR3 nucleotides: TGTGCCAGCTCACCGGAGGGGGGAGCGGGCAATCAGCCCCAGCATTTT. Encoded protein: CASSPEGGAGNQPQHF. The genes are TRBV18 and TRBJ1-5; maybe TRBD1 (6 bases). The ends were cut back, 3 bases at V and 2 bases at J, with 14 bases in the middle. There are 16 residues in the CDR3. Germline values: CDR1 KGHSH, CDR2 LQKENI. The full variable domain, with the rest looked up from reference TRBV18 and TRBJ1-5, is NAGVMQNPRHLVRRRGQEARLRCSPMKGHSHVYWYRQLPEEGLKFMVYLQKENIIDESGMPKERFSAEFPKEGPSILRIQQVVRGDSAAYFCASSPEGGAGNQPQHFGDGTRLSIL.

This chain connects TRBV7-2 to TRBJ2-5; TRBD2 might be the D (7 bases). Trimming took off 4 bases at V and 5 bases at J, with 14 bases between the two ends. The CDR3 length is 14 residues. Germline lookup yields CDR1 SGHTA and CDR2 FQGNSA. The CDR3 here is CASSSRRGQETQYF. The CDR3 region has the DNA TGTGCCAGCAGCTCCCGGCGGGGGCAGGAGACCCAGTACTTC.

V gene TRBV25-1 combines with J gene TRBJ2-7; D may be TRBD1 or TRBD2 (5 bases each). Deletions cut 1 base from V and 2 bases from J, with 12 bases between. The CDR3 sequence is 15 residues long. CDR1 is MGHDK and CDR2 is SYGVNS in the germline V gene. For the CDR3, the DNA is TGTGCCAGCAGTGAATTGGGGGTCTCGACCTACGAGCAGTACTTC. This translates into CASSELGVSTYEQYF.